Listed below are T cell receptor beta chains from one sample, sequenced in a study of T cell clones after liver transplantation. The repertoire was sequenced with immunoSEQ multiplex PCR; TCRdb's copy has only in-frame clones and lacks some. The table includes about 33,000 clones, 90% to 95% detected once. The sample was CD8+ T cells from blood, taken 12 months after liver transplant. These receptors all come from a human patient who received a liver transplant. The T cells may come from the graft donor. The CDR3 runs from the conserved cysteine through the conserved F or W. A D gene is named only where the DNA matches it firmly. Where a row states a size, it is once, few, many or the class of an expanded clone; other rows omit it.

>TRBD2|TRBJ2-3|TRBV27|NA
CASSLSFGRGTDTQYF
TGTGCCAGCAGTTTATCCTTCGGGAGGGGAACAGATACGCAGTATTTT
>NA|TRBJ1-4|TRBV13|NA
CASSFWGSGEKLFF
TGTGCCAGCAGCTTCTGGGGGTCGGGTGAAAAACTGTTTTTT
>NA|TRBJ2-7|TRBV19|NA
CASSTALGGSYEQYF
TGTGCCAGTAGTACGGCCCTGGGTGGGAGTTACGAGCAGTACTTC
>NA|TRBJ2-2|TRBV9|NA
CASSGENTGELFF
TGTGCCAGCAGCGGCGAAAACACCGGGGAGCTGTTTTTT
>TRBD1|TRBJ2-3|TRBV5-5|NA
CASLDERTGGADTQYF
TGTGCCAGCCTCGACGAAAGGACAGGAGGCGCAGATACGCAGTATTTT
>NA|TRBJ2-3|TRBV5-6|NA
CASQGSTDTQYF
TGTGCCAGTCAGGGTTCCACAGATACGCAGTATTTT
>NA|TRBJ2-1|TRBV4-1|NA
CASSQAVGAYNEQFF
TGCGCCAGCAGCCAAGCGGTCGGAGCCTACAATGAGCAGTTCTTC
>NA|TRBJ2-7|TRBV13|once
CASSLGSNSYEQYF
TGTGCCAGCAGCTTAGGCAGTAACTCCTACGAGCAGTACTTC
>TRBD1|TRBJ1-5|TRBV2|once
CASRPGQGAGQPQHF
TGTGCCAGCAGACCGGGACAGGGGGCTGGTCAGCCCCAGCATTTT
>NA|TRBJ2-3|TRBV27|NA
CASSLWGGADTQYF
TGTGCCAGCAGTTTATGGGGCGGGGCAGATACGCAGTATTTT
>TRBD1|TRBJ2-7|TRBV5-1|NA
CASSFRQGRSYEQYF
TGCGCCAGCAGCTTTCGACAGGGCCGCTCCTACGAGCAGTACTTC
>NA|TRBJ2-1|TRBV7-9|NA
CASSSKIVSAFDEQFF
TGTGCCAGCAGCTCCAAAATCGTTTCCGCCTTTGATGAGCAGTTCTTC
>NA|TRBJ1-3|TRBV7-2|NA
CASSQGGNTIYF
TGTGCCAGCAGCCAAGGTGGAAACACCATATATTTT
>NA|TRBJ1-1|TRBV19|once
CASSILGGSNTEAFF
TGTGCCAGTAGTATATTGGGGGGGTCGAACACTGAAGCTTTCTTT
>NA|TRBJ1-1|TRBV11-3|NA
CASSSRNTEAFF
TGTGCCAGCAGCTCCAGAAACACTGAAGCTTTCTTT
>TRBD2|TRBJ2-1|TRBV5-1|NA
CASSDSGRGYNEQFF
TGCGCCAGTTCCGACAGCGGGAGGGGATACAATGAGCAGTTCTTC
>NA|TRBJ1-1|TRBV4-2|few
CASSQDGRTRTEAFF
TGTGCCAGCAGCCAAGATGGGCGGACGAGGACTGAAGCTTTCTTT
>TRBD1|TRBJ2-5|TRBV6-1|NA
CASRITGVRETQYF
TGTGCCAGCAGAATTACAGGGGTGCGGGAGACCCAGTACTTC
>TRBD1|TRBJ1-2|TRBV15|NA
CATSTRTGGYGYTF
TGTGCCACCAGCACGCGGACAGGCGGTTATGGCTACACCTTC
>NA|TRBJ2-1|TRBV4-2|NA
CASSYGIGEQFF
TGTGCCAGCAGCTATGGAATTGGTGAGCAGTTCTTC
>TRBD2|TRBJ2-7|TRBV11-3|NA
CASSFGGRREQYF
TGTGCCAGCAGCTTCGGCGGGAGGCGGGAGCAGTACTTC
>NA|TRBJ2-5|TRBV27|NA
CASSLDSALQETQYF
TGTGCCAGCAGTTTGGACTCTGCCTTACAAGAGACCCAGTACTTC
>TRBD1|TRBJ2-1|TRBV7-9|NA
CASSLDRGGNEQFF
TGTGCCAGCAGCTTGGACAGGGGTGGGAATGAGCAGTTCTTC
>TRBD2|TRBJ2-1|TRBV9|few
CASSASGRAGNEQFF
TGTGCCAGCAGCGCTAGCGGGAGGGCCGGTAATGAGCAGTTCTTC
>NA|TRBJ1-5|TRBV27|NA
CASSLGDTNQPQHF
TGTGCCAGCAGTTTGGGGGACACGAATCAGCCCCAGCATTTT
>TRBD2|TRBJ2-7|TRBV2|NA
CASSPPTSGLTYEQYF
TGTGCCAGCAGTCCCCCTACTAGCGGGTTGACTTACGAGCAGTACTTC
>NA|TRBJ2-7|TRBV4-1|NA
CASSQGGPGLAYEQYF
TGCGCCAGCAGCCAAGGGGGGCCGGGCCTTGCCTACGAGCAGTACTTC
>NA|TRBJ2-1|TRBV5-1|NA
CASSFISDEQFF
TGCGCCAGCAGCTTCATTAGTGATGAGCAGTTCTTC
>TRBD1|TRBJ1-2|TRBV7-9|NA
CASSLVDRGDYGYTF
TGTGCCAGCAGCCTAGTGGACAGGGGTGACTATGGCTACACCTTC
>NA|TRBJ2-1|TRBV12-1|NA
CASSFGYSPNEQFF
TGTGCCAGCAGCTTTGGGTACAGCCCCAATGAGCAGTTCTTC
>NA|TRBJ1-2|TRBV28|NA
CASGTNYGYTF
TGTGCCAGTGGGACTAACTATGGCTACACCTTC
>TRBD2|TRBJ2-7|TRBV7-8|NA
CASSSSPGTSDGEQYF
TGTGCCAGCAGCTCTAGCCCCGGGACTAGCGATGGCGAGCAGTACTTC